A selection of T cell receptor beta chains follows, all from one sample in a study of T cell responses to AZD1222 COVID-19 vaccine. The protocol was immunoSEQ multiplex PCR, while the TCRdb copy is restricted to in-frame clones and leaves out a portion. Of 120,000 or so clones listed, 70% to 90% are singletons. The specimen comprised peripheral blood, sampled on day 0 of AZD1222 vaccination. These receptors were taken from an adult in good health. CDR3s include the opening cysteine and the closing phenylalanine or tryptophan. D genes are given only for firm matches. The size of a clone is reported for some rows only, either as once, few or many, or as a class for expanded clones.

TRBJ1-2,.,TRBV28,TRBD1,CASRGDREGLGYTF,TGTGCCAGCAGGGGGGACAGGGAGGGGTTAGGCTACACCTTC
TRBJ2-5,.,TRBV15,TRBD2,CATSTITSGRRETQYF,TGTGCCACCAGCACCATTACTAGCGGGAGACGAGAGACCCAGTACTTC
TRBJ1-1,.,TRBV18,.,CASSPAGGNTEAFF,TGTGCCAGCTCACCGGCGGGGGGAAACACTGAAGCTTTCTTT
TRBJ1-5,.,TRBV6-5,.,CASKGPLRDQPQHF,TGTGCCAGCAAGGGGCCGTTACGGGATCAGCCCCAGCATTTT
TRBJ1-2,.,TRBV18,.,CASSLFSDRQSGGYTF,TGTGCCAGCTCACTATTCAGCGACAGGCAATCGGGGGGCTACACCTTC
TRBJ1-4,.,TRBV6-5,TRBD1,CASKGTVLDEKLFF,TGTGCCAGCAAGGGGACAGTTTTGGATGAAAAACTGTTTTTT
TRBJ2-3,.,TRBV4-1,.,CASSQIWGVADTQYF,TGCGCCAGCAGCCAGATTTGGGGGGTGGCAGATACGCAGTATTTT
TRBJ2-3,.,TRBV28,TRBD2,CASSLWGGAGSARRDTQYF,TGTGCCAGCAGTTTATGGGGGGGAGCGGGATCCGCCCGCCGGGATACGCAGTATTTT
TRBJ1-1,.,TRBV3-1/TRBV3-2,.,CASSQGGRPEAFF,TGTGCCAGCAGCCAAGGGGGCAGGCCTGAAGCTTTCTTT
TRBJ1-1,.,TRBV4-1,.,CASSQSTLNTEAFF,TGCGCCAGCAGCCAGAGCACACTGAACACTGAAGCTTTCTTT
TRBJ2-2,.,TRBV29-1,TRBD2,CSVRLAGGPSGELFF,TGCAGCGTTAGACTAGCGGGAGGCCCATCCGGGGAGCTGTTTTTT
TRBJ1-3,.,TRBV11-2,.,CASSLDRSSGNTIYF,TGTGCCAGCAGCTTAGACAGGTCCTCTGGAAACACCATATATTTT
TRBJ2-5,.,TRBV11-2,.,CASSLAGGGTAETQYF,TGTGCCAGCAGCTTAGCTGGAGGGGGAACGGCGGAGACCCAGTACTTC
TRBJ2-1,.,TRBV19,.,CASSMGGHGTPSNEQFF,TGTGCCAGTAGTATGGGGGGGCATGGGACCCCAAGTAATGAGCAGTTCTTC
TRBJ1-1,.,TRBV7-2,.,CASSLSRNTEAFF,TGTGCCAGCAGCTTATCCAGGAACACTGAAGCTTTCTTT
TRBJ1-4,.,TRBV18,TRBD1,CASSLGPGGEEKLFF,TGTGCCAGCTCACTTGGGCCAGGGGGCGAGGAAAAACTGTTTTTT
TRBJ2-7,.,TRBV27,TRBD1,CASSFKDRGGYEQYF,TGTGCCAGCAGTTTCAAGGACAGGGGAGGGTACGAGCAGTACTTC
TRBJ1-3,.,TRBV5-4,.,CASSRLPPAGNTIYF,TGTGCCAGCAGCCGGCTCCCACCCGCGGGAAACACCATATATTTT
TRBJ1-2,.,TRBV6-1,.,CASSDLKGDYGYTF,TGTGCCAGCAGTGACCTAAAAGGTGACTATGGCTACACCTTC
TRBJ1-2,.,TRBV5-8,TRBD1,CASSRPGTGTNYGYTF,TGTGCCAGCAGCAGACCCGGGACAGGGACTAACTATGGCTACACCTTC
TRBJ2-3,few,TRBV5-6,.,CASSLVSASTDTQYF,TGTGCCAGCAGCTTGGTGTCAGCCAGCACAGATACGCAGTATTTT
TRBJ2-7,.,TRBV7-3,.,CASSLTKREQYF,TGTGCCAGCAGCTTAACGAAGCGCGAGCAGTACTTC
TRBJ2-5,.,TRBV4-1,.,CATLEICPTYQETQYF,TGCGCCACCCTCGAAATTTGTCCTACGTACCAAGAGACCCAGTACTTC
TRBJ1-5,.,TRBV7-2,.,CASSLTNQPQHF,TGTGCCAGCAGCCTAACCAATCAGCCCCAGCATTTT
TRBJ1-5,.,TRBV3-1/TRBV3-2,.,CASSQGSGGNQPQHF,TGTGCCAGCAGCCAAGGTTCAGGGGGCAATCAGCCCCAGCATTTT
TRBJ2-1,.,TRBV5-1,.,CASSYPEGSSYNEQFF,TGCGCCAGCAGCTACCCTGAGGGGAGCTCCTACAATGAGCAGTTCTTC
TRBJ2-2,.,TRBV18,.,CASSPEGGNTGELFF,TGTGCCAGCTCACCCGAGGGGGGAAACACCGGGGAGCTGTTTTTT
TRBJ2-3,.,TRBV6-2/TRBV6-3,TRBD2,CASSWGTSGGTYTQYF,TGTGCCAGCAGTTGGGGAACTAGCGGGGGGACGTATACGCAGTATTTT
TRBJ2-7,.,TRBV6-1,.,CASSDYEQYF,TGTGCCAGCAGTGACTACGAGCAGTACTTC
TRBJ2-7,.,TRBV13,.,CASSLNFPGEQYF,TGTGCCAGCAGCTTGAACTTTCCAGGCGAGCAGTACTTC
TRBJ1-5,.,TRBV5-4,TRBD1,CASSFTGTGVKQPQHF,TGTGCCAGCAGCTTCACCGGGACAGGGGTTAAGCAGCCCCAGCATTTT
TRBJ2-7,.,TRBV7-2,.,CASSSGPSVSYEQYF,TGTGCCAGCAGTTCCGGGCCTAGCGTATCTTACGAGCAGTACTTC
TRBJ1-2,.,TRBV11-2,TRBD1,CASSPNRDRVRVGYTF,TGTGCCAGCAGCCCGAACCGGGACAGGGTTAGGGTTGGCTACACCTTC
TRBJ1-2,once,TRBV6-5,.,CASSYGGDQANYGYTF,TGTGCCAGCAGTTACGGGGGGGATCAAGCTAACTATGGCTACACCTTC
TRBJ2-3,.,TRBV4-1,.,CASSQGPQGGGGDTQYF,TGCGCCAGCAGCCAAGGCCCCCAGGGCGGAGGGGGGGATACGCAGTATTTT
TRBJ1-3,.,TRBV9,.,CASSVGHHSGNTIYF,TGTGCCAGCAGCGTAGGACACCACTCTGGAAACACCATATATTTT
TRBJ1-4,.,TRBV5-1,TRBD1,CASSRTGGRTSEKLFF,TGCGCCAGCAGTAGGACAGGGGGCAGGACTAGTGAAAAACTGTTTTTT
TRBJ1-1,.,TRBV6-5,.,CASRFGGARDTEAFF,TGTGCCAGCAGATTTGGGGGGGCGCGGGACACTGAAGCTTTCTTT
TRBJ2-5,.,TRBV2,.,CASSPTTRQETQYF,TGTGCCAGCAGCCCTACCACTAGGCAAGAGACCCAGTACTTC
TRBJ2-6,.,TRBV3-1/TRBV3-2,.,CASSQEGSGWANVLTF,TGTGCCAGCAGCCAAGAGGGCTCTGGGTGGGCCAACGTCCTGACTTTC
TRBJ2-2,once,TRBV3-1/TRBV3-2,.,CASSPTGRFNTGELFF,TGTGCCAGCAGCCCTACGGGCAGGTTTAACACCGGGGAGCTGTTTTTT
TRBJ1-3,once,TRBV19,TRBD1,CASSNPADRGSHFSGNTIYF,TGTGCCAGTAGCAACCCAGCTGACAGGGGCTCTCACTTCTCTGGAAACACCATATATTTT
TRBJ2-3,.,TRBV29-1,.,CSVEVSRGTDTQYF,TGCAGCGTTGAAGTGTCCCGGGGCACAGATACGCAGTATTTT
TRBJ2-5,once,TRBV9,TRBD2,CASSVGLAGGVETQYF,TGTGCCAGCAGCGTGGGACTAGCGGGAGGGGTAGAGACCCAGTACTTC
TRBJ1-4,.,TRBV2,TRBD1,CASSEGQLNEKLFF,TGTGCCAGCAGTGAGGGACAGCTCAATGAAAAACTGTTTTTT
TRBJ2-7,.,TRBV20-1,.,CSASLADEQYF,TGCAGTGCTAGTCTCGCGGACGAGCAGTACTTC
TRBJ1-2,.,TRBV5-8,.,CASSPNYGVGYTF,TGTGCCAGCAGCCCAAATTATGGCGTTGGCTACACCTTC
TRBJ1-6,.,TRBV4-3,.,CASSQEKAGMDSPLHF,TGCGCCAGCAGCCAAGAGAAGGCAGGGATGGATTCACCCCTCCACTTT
TRBJ1-1,.,TRBV6-5,.,CASTFVRNTEAFF,TGTGCCAGCACCTTCGTCCGGAACACTGAAGCTTTCTTT
TRBJ2-7,.,TRBV11-2,.,CASSLVLGSSEQYF,TGTGCCAGCAGCTTAGTCTTGGGGTCGTCCGAGCAGTACTTC
TRBJ1-2,.,TRBV19,.,CASSTHRQVYGYTF,TGTGCCAGTAGTACCCATCGACAGGTCTATGGCTACACCTTC
TRBJ2-7,.,TRBV4-3,.,CASSQDPLTGGPYEQYF,TGCGCCAGCAGCCAAGACCCGCTCACAGGCGGACCCTACGAGCAGTACTTC
TRBJ1-2,once,TRBV25-1,.,CASSDHASDTFYGYTF,TGTGCCAGCAGTGACCATGCCTCGGACACCTTCTATGGCTACACCTTC
TRBJ1-4,.,TRBV7-9,.,CASSWGSSDEKLFF,TGTGCCAGCAGCTGGGGGAGTTCGGATGAAAAACTGTTTTTT
TRBJ2-5,.,TRBV9,TRBD2,CASSASSGRGGLETQYF,TGTGCCAGCAGCGCTTCCTCCGGGCGGGGGGGCCTAGAGACCCAGTACTTC
TRBJ2-1,.,TRBV19,TRBD2,CASSISPSGRLVVTNEQFF,TGTGCCAGTAGTATAAGTCCTAGCGGGAGACTAGTAGTTACCAATGAGCAGTTCTTC
TRBJ2-5,.,TRBV19,.,CASSLQGETQYF,TGTGCCAGTAGCCTACAGGGAGAGACCCAGTACTTC
TRBJ1-4,.,TRBV18,.,CASSPPPGTNEKLFF,TGTGCCAGCTCACCACCCCCTGGGACTAATGAAAAACTGTTTTTT